This is a list of T cell receptor beta chains from one sample in a study of cytomegalovirus exposure and HLA in healthy donors. TCRdb keeps only in-frame clones here, not all; method: immunoSEQ multiplex PCR. The table includes 110,000 to 150,000 clones, roughly 80% detected once. The specimen sequenced was PBMCs. The source of these receptors is a middle-aged woman in good health and CMV-seropositive. Each CDR3 is given with its conserved first and last residue. A D gene is named only where the DNA matches it firmly. Only some rows state a clone size, as once, few, many or a class for expanded clones.

V gene	D gene	J gene	clone size	CDR3 protein	CDR3 DNA
TRBV7-2	.	TRBJ2-6	.	CASSLAAGSGANVLTF	TGTGCCAGCAGCTTAGCTGCGGGCTCTGGGGCCAACGTCCTGACTTTC
TRBV6-1	TRBD2	TRBJ2-5	.	CASSRLAGDMETQYF	TGTGCCAGCAGTCGACTAGCGGGGGACATGGAGACCCAGTACTTC
TRBV7-3	TRBD2	TRBJ2-1	few	CASSFIGGIPYNEQFF	TGTGCCAGCAGCTTCATCGGGGGGATTCCCTACAATGAGCAGTTCTTC
TRBV7-2	.	TRBJ2-7	.	CASSLGGLGSYEQYF	TGTGCCAGCAGCCTAGGGGGACTTGGTTCCTACGAGCAGTACTTC
TRBV18	TRBD1	TRBJ1-2	.	CASSPGQGGNYGYTF	TGTGCCAGCTCACCAGGACAAGGGGGCAACTATGGCTACACCTTC
TRBV4-1	.	TRBJ1-2	few	CASSQDVGRERRGYTF	TGCGCCAGCAGCCAAGATGTCGGCAGGGAACGGCGTGGCTACACCTTC
TRBV6-5	.	TRBJ1-2	few	CASSYGTNGYTF	TGTGCCAGCAGTTACGGAACTAATGGCTACACCTTC
TRBV6-1	.	TRBJ2-7	.	CASSATGGQYEQYF	TGTGCCAGCAGTGCCACGGGAGGACAGTACGAGCAGTACTTC
TRBV6-5	TRBD1	TRBJ2-7	.	CASTPGTGQYEQYF	TGTGCCAGCACCCCAGGGACGGGACAGTACGAGCAGTACTTC
TRBV19	TRBD1	TRBJ2-7	.	CASSIGTGSHYEQYF	TGTGCCAGTAGTATAGGGACAGGCTCCCACTACGAGCAGTACTTC
TRBV5-5	.	TRBJ1-2	.	CASSVQGLSNYGYTF	TGTGCCAGCAGCGTACAGGGTTTGAGTAACTATGGCTACACCTTC
TRBV2	TRBD2	TRBJ2-1	.	CASSGGGLYNEQFF	TGTGCCAGCAGCGGCGGGGGACTCTACAATGAGCAGTTCTTC
TRBV29-1	TRBD1	TRBJ1-2	.	CSDTTGGYGYTF	TGCAGCGACACGACAGGGGGCTATGGCTACACCTTC
TRBV5-4	TRBD2	TRBJ2-7	.	CASSTSSGSSLYEQYF	TGTGCCAGCAGCACCTCTAGCGGGAGTTCCCTCTACGAGCAGTACTTC
TRBV30	TRBD1	TRBJ1-5	.	CAWRMDRSSNQPQHF	TGTGCCTGGAGAATGGACAGGTCCTCTAATCAGCCCCAGCATTTT
TRBV6-6	.	TRBJ1-4	.	CASSFNRDSGEKLFF	TGTGCCAGCAGTTTCAATAGGGATTCAGGGGAAAAACTGTTTTTT
TRBV30	TRBD1	TRBJ1-1	once	CAWTEQGLTEAFF	TGTGCCTGGACTGAACAGGGGTTAACTGAAGCTTTCTTT
TRBV5-4	.	TRBJ1-1	few	CASSLTGFNTEAFF	TGTGCCAGCAGCTTAACAGGGTTCAACACTGAAGCTTTCTTT
TRBV28	TRBD2	TRBJ2-7	.	CASSPQDQREGRYEQYF	TGTGCCAGCAGCCCCCAGGATCAGCGGGAGGGCCGGTACGAGCAGTACTTC
TRBV7-9	.	TRBJ1-1	.	CASSPMDGRNTEAFF	TGTGCCAGCAGCCCAATGGACGGGAGGAACACTGAAGCTTTCTTT
TRBV28	TRBD1	TRBJ1-5	.	CASSAGGMLQPQHF	TGTGCCAGCAGTGCAGGGGGCATGCTTCAGCCCCAGCATTTT
TRBV7-2	.	TRBJ1-1	few	CASSSGYMNTEAFF	TGTGCCAGCAGTTCCGGGTACATGAACACTGAAGCTTTCTTT
TRBV19	TRBD2	TRBJ2-5	.	CASSIEGLAGRETQYF	TGTGCCAGTAGTATAGAGGGGCTAGCGGGACGAGAGACCCAGTACTTC
TRBV7-3	.	TRBJ2-1	.	CASSFRRGEFNEQFF	TGTGCCAGCAGCTTCCGTAGGGGCGAATTCAATGAGCAGTTCTTC
TRBV5-1	TRBD2	TRBJ2-5	once	CASTPGLGSETQYF	TGCGCCAGCACGCCGGGACTAGGATCGGAGACCCAGTACTTC
TRBV7-2	.	TRBJ2-1	.	CASSPDLASSSYNEQFF	TGTGCCAGCAGCCCCGACCTCGCGTCTAGTTCCTACAATGAGCAGTTCTTC
TRBV11-2	TRBD1	TRBJ2-6	.	CASSLQTGQGASGANVLTF	TGTGCCAGCAGCCTTCAAACGGGACAGGGAGCTTCTGGGGCCAACGTCCTGACTTTC
TRBV2	.	TRBJ2-2	once	CASSGNLGGGNTGELFF	TGTGCCAGCAGTGGTAACCTCGGGGGTGGGAACACCGGGGAGCTGTTTTTT
TRBV7-2	.	TRBJ2-3	.	CASSSGLRTDTQYF	TGTGCCAGCAGCTCGGGACTGCGCACAGATACGCAGTATTTT
TRBV2	TRBD2	TRBJ2-2	.	CASSELAGGQGELFF	TGTGCCAGCAGTGAACTAGCGGGAGGTCAGGGGGAGCTGTTTTTT
TRBV5-5	.	TRBJ1-2	.	CASSIDLNYGYTF	TGTGCCAGCAGCATAGACTTAAACTATGGCTACACCTTC
TRBV4-1	.	TRBJ2-1	.	CASSQEGQTNEQFF	TGCGCCAGCAGCCAAGAGGGCCAGACCAATGAGCAGTTCTTC
TRBV9	TRBD2	TRBJ2-3	.	CASSVGLARADTQYF	TGTGCCAGCAGCGTAGGACTAGCGAGGGCAGATACGCAGTATTTT
TRBV2	.	TRBJ2-1	.	CASRRSLAGHNEQFF	TGTGCCAGCAGGAGGTCGCTTGCGGGCCACAATGAGCAGTTCTTC
TRBV7-3	.	TRBJ2-1	.	CASSLTTRDEQFF	TGTGCCAGCAGCTTAACAACTCGGGATGAGCAGTTCTTC
TRBV6-6	TRBD1	TRBJ1-1	.	CASSYGPVGDRGAFF	TGTGCCAGCAGTTACGGTCCAGTAGGAGACAGGGGTGCTTTCTTT
TRBV25-1	.	TRBJ2-1	.	CASSDGGSYNYNEQFF	TGTGCCAGCAGTGATGGGGGGTCATACAACTACAATGAGCAGTTCTTC
TRBV6-1	.	TRBJ1-5	.	CASSELPGKYQPQHF	TGTGCCAGCAGTGAGTTGCCAGGGAAGTATCAGCCCCAGCATTTT
TRBV28	.	TRBJ2-1	.	CASSRDFYNEQFF	TGTGCCAGCAGTCGGGACTTTTACAATGAGCAGTTCTTC
TRBV15	TRBD2	TRBJ2-1	.	CATSRDPWTSELNEQFF	TGTGCCACCAGCAGAGACCCATGGACTAGCGAACTCAATGAGCAGTTCTTC
TRBV25-1	TRBD2	TRBJ2-3	.	CASSDLSSGGSGTQYF	TGTGCCAGCAGTGACTTAAGCAGCGGGGGCTCTGGAACGCAGTATTTT
TRBV28	TRBD1	TRBJ1-6	.	CASRPTGVGSPLHF	TGTGCCAGCAGGCCAACAGGGGTGGGGTCACCCCTCCACTTT
TRBV5-3	TRBD2	TRBJ2-7	.	CARSLMRASGNGDYEQYF	TGTGCCAGAAGCTTAATGAGGGCAAGCGGGAACGGGGACTACGAGCAGTACTTC
TRBV5-1	.	TRBJ2-4	.	CASSSDSYKNIQYF	TGCGCCAGCAGTTCGGACAGTTACAAAAACATTCAGTACTTC
TRBV10-3	TRBD2	TRBJ2-1	.	CAIGEGTSGGGSHYNEQFF	TGTGCCATCGGCGAAGGGACTAGCGGGGGGGGGTCTCACTACAATGAGCAGTTCTTC
TRBV5-1	TRBD1	TRBJ2-7	.	CASSPGQGSYEQYF	TGCGCCAGCAGCCCCGGACAGGGGTCCTACGAGCAGTACTTC
TRBV4-3	TRBD2	TRBJ2-1	.	CASSQDWRGGNNEQFF	TGCGCCAGCAGCCAAGATTGGCGGGGGGGCAATAATGAGCAGTTCTTC
TRBV6-5	.	TRBJ1-5	.	CASIGGNQPQHF	TGTGCCAGCATAGGGGGCAATCAGCCCCAGCATTTT
TRBV6-5	TRBD1	TRBJ2-4	.	CASNPPGGKNIQYF	TGTGCCAGCAATCCCCCAGGGGGTAAAAACATTCAGTACTTC
TRBV7-2	.	TRBJ1-2	.	CASSLRGRLYGYTF	TGTGCCAGCAGCTTGAGAGGCCGTCTCTATGGCTACACCTTC
TRBV21-1	.	TRBJ1-1	few	CASAKRTEAFF	TGTGCCAGCGCCAAGCGGACTGAAGCTTTCTTT